The present T cell receptor (beta chain) was sequenced within a study of tumor and adjacent non-tumor tissue in lung cancer (dated by TCRdb to between 2017 and 2018). Regarding the study in general: Patients with adenocarcinoma (roughly 12), squamous cell carcinoma (2) and small cell lung cancer (1) were included in the cohort. The 15 or so patients were aged 31 to 76 years, included some 10 men and 5 women, and had TNM stage I to III disease. In total, sequencing yielded 125,075,908 productive TCRbeta reads, which works out to an average of about 4.2 million reads per sample. Using bulk TCRbeta repertoires from approximately 15 lung cancer patients, the study set lung tumor tissue side by side with matched distant non-tumor lung tissue. TCRbeta CDR3 sequencing was performed on roughly 32 paired specimens, with one tumor sample and one normal lung sample collected per patient.

RNA was isolated from bulk unsorted tissue, and RNA quality was assessed with a NanoDrop ND-1000 and an Agilent 2100. Newly diagnosed lung cancer patients without prior chemotherapy who had been admitted for thoracic surgery in China between August and November 2014 were enrolled as donors. Patients who had received previous radiotherapy or chemotherapy, or who had another concurrent cancer, were excluded from the study. Surgical tissue pieces of about 1-2.3 cm3 were preserved in RNAlater solution and were kept at -80 degrees C until use. On this clonotype itself: No antigen is known for it. Compared with germline, one end of the junction differs, possibly owing to a read error.

Library preparation used multiplex PCR. Sequencing was performed on an Illumina HiSeq 2500. TCRbeta libraries were constructed through three rounds of nested PCR with primers (Table S4) according to protocols modified from ARM-PCR. Before sequencing, PCR products of 200-500 bp were excised from the gel and purified with the QIAquick gel extraction kit. The authors' analysis ran thus. Reads were cleaned with Trimmomatic, merged with FLASH into complete CDR3 sequences, and assigned to V(D)J germline segments with MiTCR. Clonal diversity was calculated as the inverse Simpson's index using VDJtools. A read counted as productive if the sequence was in-frame and lacked a premature stop codon. The public sequencing data were trimmed at Q25 with fastp and processed into clonotypes with MiXCR by TCRdb, which kept only in-frame beta chains. Identical CDR3 proteins give one entry, which carries the most common genes and DNA. The V and J calls were determined by TCRdb, not by the authors. Across this sample there are under 150,000 distinct CDR3 sequences, with around 60% seen only once. Jointly, the top ten make up around a sixth of the sample.

Overall study outcomes, separate from this receptor: Neither the sequencing platform nor unique molecular identifiers are named or mentioned anywhere in the methods. In normal lung, the top 100 clones accounted for a significantly larger cumulative share of the repertoire than in tumor tissue. Younger patients had significantly higher TCR diversity, and higher tumor TCR diversity was associated with shorter overall and disease-free survival. Because peripheral blood was not sequenced, the blood TCRbeta repertoires of the lung cancer patients in the study went unexamined. Tumor tissue showed significantly higher TCR diversity (inverse Simpson) than normal lung tissue, at roughly 390 vs 170 (P = 0.0075, Mann-Whitney U test). With only roughly 14 patients in the cohort, the authors noted that larger samples and more detailed clinical data are needed.

Measured from the cysteine to the phenylalanine, the CDR3 is 14 residues long. Only CDR3 DNA is held: 42 bases, read in frame from base 1. The germline V gene (reference sequence) gives CDR1 as DFQATT and CDR2 as SNEGSKA. The receptor's source is a man in his fifties or sixties with small cell lung cancer. Sequenced input: lung tumor tissue. The chain couples TRBV20-1 to TRBJ1-2, and perhaps TRBD1 as D gene, on 5 matching bases. DNA sequence: TGTAATGCTCCAAGTGGGGACGCAGGGTATGGCTACACCTTC. It translates as CNAPSGDAGYGYTF.